The 21 T cell receptor beta chains below come from one sample, sequenced in a study of molecular identifiers for immune sequencing clone quantification (dated by TCRdb to 2017 to 2018). The library was produced with PCR. These reads were obtained on an Illumina HiSeq 4000. TCRdb trimmed the raw reads at Q25, called clones with MiXCR and kept productive beta chains. When rows share a CDR3 protein, they turn into one entry using the most common DNA and genes. Within this sample are roughly 93,000 distinct CDR3 sequences, with 15% to 20% of them counted one time only. Roughly 0.8% of the sample comes from the top ten. Sample: naive CD8+ T cells from blood, with Jurkat cell RNA spiked in. According to the study, the label for this sample's cell subset or site signals: FACS-sorted CD8+CD4-CCR7+CD45RA+ naive T cells. The receptors derive from a human donor in good health. Some libraries in this study had Jurkat cell RNA spiked in.

This clonotype showed up many times. The genes are TRBV27 and TRBJ2-7; D assignment may be TRBD1 or TRBD2 (5 bases each). Trimming pared 3 bases from V and 6 bases from J, leaving 15 bases between. Per the germline V gene, CDR1 is MNHEY and CDR2 is SMNVEV (reference sequence). This CDR3 is built from 14 residues. The CDR3 DNA sequence: TGTGCCAGCAGTTTCAACCCCCCGGGACCCGAGCAGTACTTC. Its translation is CASSFNPPGPEQYF.

The sample holds many counts of this clonotype. The CDR3 here is CSARDRLAVGIQPQHF. The CDR3 DNA follows: TGCAGTGCTAGAGATCGCCTGGCAGTGGGGATTCAGCCCCAGCATTTT. V usage is TRBV20-1 and J usage is TRBJ1-5; D gene ambiguous. V dropped 0 bases and J dropped 6 bases, with 18 bases sitting between them. This CDR3 spans 16 amino acids. Germline-derived CDR1 and CDR2 are DFQATT and SNEGSKA (reference sequence).

The rearrangement uses TRBV5-6 and TRBJ1-1; D not resolved. CDR1 and CDR2 from the germline V gene are SGHDT and YYEEEE. Trimming left V 2 bases short and J 5 bases short, with 10 bases between. The CDR3 totals 13 residues. The CDR3 DNA follows: TGTGCCAGCAGCTTTTATGGATTTACTGAAGCTTTCTTT. Translating it yields CASSFYGFTEAFF. The variable domain in full, with the rest retrieved from reference TRBV5-6 and TRBJ1-1, is DAGVTQSPTHLIKTRGQQVTLRCSPKSGHDTVSWYQQALGQGPQFIFQYYEEEERQRGNFPDRFSGHQFPNYSSELNVNALLLGDSALYLCASSFYGFTEAFFGQGTRLTVV.

This chain joins TRBV20-1 and TRBJ2-5; TRBD1 matches at 9 bases. The germline V gene encodes CDR1 DFQATT and CDR2 SNEGSKA (reference sequence). Trimming cost V 0 bases and J 5 bases; bases outside gene matches: 13. The CDR3 runs 17 residues. CDR3 region: CSARDGHRGPAPETQYF. The CDR3 DNA follows: TGCAGTGCTAGAGATGGTCACAGGGGGCCAGCCCCTGAGACCCAGTACTTC.

This clonotype was found many times. The rearrangement links TRBV19 to TRBJ2-1, with TRBD2 as a possible D gene (6 bases). This CDR3 contains 13 residues. Trimming stripped 7 bases from V and 9 bases from J, with 16 bases between. The germline V gene encodes CDR1 LNHDA and CDR2 SQIVND (reference sequence). Written as DNA, the CDR3 is TGTGCCAGTAAGACGGGAGCCGCGGGTGAGCAGTTCTTC. Translating it yields CASKTGAAGEQFF.

The gene calls are TRBV21-1 and TRBJ2-5; the DNA was not used to check the table's D call, TRBD1. TRBV21-1 is noted as a pseudogene. CDR3 size: 13 residues. CDR3 residues: CASSGQGEETQYF. The DNA of the CDR3 is TGTGCCAGCAGCGGACAGGGGGAAGAGACCCAGTACTTC.

This clonotype was recorded a few times. The V gene is TRBV28, the J gene TRBJ2-1; D not resolved. The CDR3 runs 17 residues. Trimming removed 6 bases at V and 8 bases at J, with 26 bases between. Per germline, CDR1 MDHEN and CDR2 SYDVKM. CDR3 DNA: TGTGCCAGCAGCTCCCCTTTTCGAGCCGGTCTTTCGGATGAGCAGTTCTTC. Its protein product is CASSSPFRAGLSDEQFF.

In its sample, this clonotype was seen many times. The J gene is TRBJ2-7, the V gene TRBV7-9; the D gene could be TRBD1 or TRBD2 (5 bases each). Trimming took 5 bases from V and 0 from J, leaving 14 bases between them. CDR1 and CDR2 from the germline V gene are SEHNR and FQNEAQ (reference sequence). The CDR3 is 15 amino acids. The CDR3 region has the DNA TGTGCCAGCAGCCACCGGGACGGAAGCTCCTACGAGCAGTACTTC. It is translated as CASSHRDGSSYEQYF.

This clonotype appeared many times. The V gene is TRBV7-2, the J gene TRBJ2-1, with 7 bases lining up with TRBD2. V dropped 2 bases and J dropped 2; count of bases not matched to a gene: 6. The CDR3 loop spans 16 amino acids. Germline lookup yields CDR1 SGHTA and CDR2 FQGNSA. In nucleotides, the CDR3 is TGTGCCAGCAGCTTAACTAGCGTATTACCCTACAATGAGCAGTTCTTC. It translates to CASSLTSVLPYNEQFF.

This clonotype was seen at least ten times. The chain is built from TRBV29-1 and TRBJ2-7; D perhaps matches TRBD2 (5 bases). Germline V CDR1 and CDR2: SQVTM, ANQGSEA. V lost 1 base, J lost 4 bases, and 17 bases lay in between. The CDR3 sequence is 15 residues long. This CDR3 reads CSVEGLALRGYEQYF. CDR3 nucleotide sequence: TGCAGCGTTGAAGGATTGGCCCTCCGAGGGTACGAGCAGTACTTC.

In this sample, this clonotype turned up many times. The chain recombines TRBV24-1 with TRBJ2-5; TRBD1 matches 7 bases. Germline lookup yields CDR1 KGHDR and CDR2 SFDVKD. This CDR3 contains 12 residues. The J segment lost 4 bases and the V segment lost 6 bases, leaving 1 base of the junction unmatched. CDR3 region: CATSPGGETQYF. DNA for the CDR3: TGTGCCACCAGTCCAGGGGGAGAGACCCAGTACTTC.

This clonotype has only a few counts. With a much larger clone just one base away, this may be a read error. The rearrangement joins TRBV7-6 to TRBJ2-2; D is perhaps TRBD2 (5 bases). Germline CDR1 SGHVS, CDR2 FNYEAQ. This CDR3 comprises 14 residues. V was shortened by 8 bases and J by 5 bases, with 15 bases between the two germline ends. The CDR3 protein is CASGSGSRTGELFF. The CDR3 nucleotides read TGTGCCAGCGGCTCTGGGAGTCGGACCGGGGAGCTGTTTTTT. Using reference TRBV7-6 and TRBJ2-2 for the parts outside the CDR3, the full variable domain is GAGVSQSPRYKVTKRGQDVALRCDPISGHVSLYWYRQALGQGPEFLTYFNYEAQQDKSGLPNDRFSAERPEGSISTLTIQRTEQRDSAMYRCASGSGSRTGELFFGEGSRLTVL.

This clonotype was observed at least ten times. The chain employs TRBV6-1 and TRBJ1-2; tentatively, D is TRBD1 (6 bases). The CDR3 sequence is 14 residues long. CDR1 is MNHNS and CDR2 is SASEGT in the germline V gene. V lost 6 bases and J 0 bases, leaving 11 bases between the germline ends. CDR3 sequence: CASSFGTTNYGYTF. For the CDR3, the DNA is TGTGCCAGCAGCTTTGGGACAACTAACTATGGCTACACCTTC.

The table lists this clonotype with many counts. The chain is built from TRBV6-2 or TRBV6-3 and TRBJ2-3; unclear D gene. This CDR3 is built from 14 residues. Trimming pared 0 bases from V and 2 bases from J, leaving 6 bases between. Germline V lookup: CDR1 MNHEY, CDR2 SVGEGT. The CDR3 nucleotides are TGTGCCAGCAGTTACTCGATCCCCACAGATACGCAGTATTTT. Translation: CASSYSIPTDTQYF.

The table lists this clonotype with many counts. The J gene is TRBJ2-7, the V gene TRBV6-2 or TRBV6-3, with no clear D. Trimming took off 0 bases at V and 5 bases at J, with 17 bases between the two ends. The CDR3 spans 16 residues. The germline gives CDR1 MNHEY, CDR2 SVGEGT. The DNA for the CDR3 is TGTGCCAGCAGTTACTCGCTGCGAAGTAGTCTCCACGAGCAGTACTTC. Its protein product is CASSYSLRSSLHEQYF.

This clonotype occurred many times. The CDR3 spells CASSIGTSVTYEQYF. The DNA for the CDR3 is TGTGCCAGCAGCATTGGGACTAGCGTGACCTACGAGCAGTACTTC. The rearrangement joins TRBV7-9 to TRBJ2-7, with TRBD2 matching over 10 bases. The germline V gene has CDR1 SEHNR and CDR2 FQNEAQ (reference sequence). V lost 5 bases and J lost 2; bases outside the gene matches: 6. This CDR3 is 15 amino acids long.

This clonotype occurred many times. The V call is TRBV7-9, the J call TRBJ2-7, with 8 bases matching TRBD1. The ends lost 7 bases at V and 3 bases at J; junction bases unmatched: 5. The germline V gene has CDR1 SEHNR and CDR2 FQNEAQ (reference sequence). This CDR3 region has 13 residues. The CDR3 here is CASTSGTGYEQYF. The CDR3 bases are TGTGCCAGCACCTCCGGGACAGGCTACGAGCAGTACTTC.

In its sample, this clonotype was seen many times. The J gene is TRBJ2-7, the V gene TRBV4-3; 10 bases map to TRBD1. V gave up 0 bases and J gave up 7 bases; unmatched junction bases: 12. From germline, CDR1 is LGHNA and CDR2 YSLEER. This CDR3 has 17 amino acids. CDR3 residues: CASSQDSIGQGVGEQYF. The CDR3 DNA sequence: TGCGCCAGCAGCCAAGACTCGATTGGACAGGGGGTCGGGGAGCAGTACTTC.

At least ten counts were recorded for this clonotype. V usage is TRBV25-1 and J usage is TRBJ1-3; D may be TRBD1 (5 bases). CDR1 and CDR2 from the germline V gene are MGHDK and SYGVNS. V lost 3 bases, J lost 0 bases, and 21 bases lay in between. CDR3 length: 19 amino acids. The DNA for the CDR3 is TGTGCCAGCAGTGAGTACGCGGCGAGAGGGACTCTCTCTGGAAACACCATATATTTT. It codes for CASSEYAARGTLSGNTIYF.

This clonotype was seen repeatedly, ten times or more. The chain uses TRBV25-1 and TRBJ2-5; D uncertain. The germline gives CDR1 MGHDK, CDR2 SYGVNS. The CDR3 totals 14 residues. V dropped 5 bases and J dropped 3 bases, with 13 bases sitting between them. The CDR3 sequence: CASSKSDAKETQYF. CDR3 sequence (DNA): TGTGCCAGCAGTAAATCCGATGCAAAAGAGACCCAGTACTTC.

This clonotype was detected ten times or more. The chain joins TRBV29-1 to TRBJ1-1; D unclear. CDR3 length equals 12 residues. The germline CDR1 and CDR2 sequences are SQVTM and ANQGSEA. Trimming took 0 bases from V and 1 from J, leaving 3 bases between them. CDR3 in amino acids: CSVEDGNTEAFF. CDR3 DNA sequence: TGCAGCGTTGAAGACGGGAACACTGAAGCTTTCTTT.